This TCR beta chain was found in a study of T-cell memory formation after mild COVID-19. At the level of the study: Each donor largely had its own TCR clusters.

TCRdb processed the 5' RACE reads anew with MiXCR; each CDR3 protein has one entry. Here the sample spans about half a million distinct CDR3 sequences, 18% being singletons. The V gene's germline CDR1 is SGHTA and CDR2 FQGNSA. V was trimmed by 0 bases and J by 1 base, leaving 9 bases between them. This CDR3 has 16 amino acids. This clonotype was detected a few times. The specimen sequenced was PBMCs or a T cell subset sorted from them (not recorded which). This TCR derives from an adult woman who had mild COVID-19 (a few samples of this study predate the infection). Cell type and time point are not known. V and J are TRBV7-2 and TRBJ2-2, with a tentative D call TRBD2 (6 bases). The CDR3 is CASSLAAGLNTGELFF. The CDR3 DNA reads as TGTGCCAGCAGCTTAGCGGCGGGGCTGAACACCGGGGAGCTGTTTTTT.